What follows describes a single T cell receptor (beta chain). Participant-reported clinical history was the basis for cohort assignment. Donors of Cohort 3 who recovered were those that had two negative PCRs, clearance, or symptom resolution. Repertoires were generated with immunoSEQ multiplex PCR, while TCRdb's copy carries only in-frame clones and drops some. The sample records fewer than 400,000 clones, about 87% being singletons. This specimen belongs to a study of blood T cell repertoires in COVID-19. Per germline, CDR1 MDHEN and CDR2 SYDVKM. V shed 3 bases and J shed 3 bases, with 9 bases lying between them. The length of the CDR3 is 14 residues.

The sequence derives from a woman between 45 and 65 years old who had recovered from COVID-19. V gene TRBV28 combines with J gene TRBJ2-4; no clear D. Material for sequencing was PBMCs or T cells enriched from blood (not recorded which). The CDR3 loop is CASSLGLGKNIQYF. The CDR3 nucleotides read TGTGCCAGCAGTTTGGGCCTTGGCAAAAACATTCAGTACTTC.